The T cell receptor (beta chain) under discussion was sequenced for a study of T cell responses to AZD1222 COVID-19 vaccine. Study-wide results and caveats: Only a handful of individuals given AZD1222 were seropositive at baseline. Regions 160-218 and 743-854 held dominance among vaccine-associated CD4 TCRs, which spanned spike.

Data came from immunoSEQ multiplex PCR; TCRdb stores just in-frame clones and leaves some out. The sample records approximately 60,000 clones, about 88% being singletons. With respect to this clone: Its matching antigen is unknown.

Researchers grouped second doses given at about 4 or about 12 weeks into one pool. Trimming removed 6 bases at V and 5 bases at J, with 13 bases between. Germline V gives CDR1 MNHEY, CDR2 SVGAGI. This CDR3 has 14 residues. The TCR originated in an adult who received the AZD1222 COVID-19 vaccine. The chain employs TRBV6-5 and TRBJ1-4, with D possibly being TRBD1 (6 bases). Material: peripheral blood, obtained 28 days after the second AZD1222 dose. CDR3 region: CASSSGGTNEKLFF. The CDR3 nucleotides are TGTGCCAGCAGCTCCGGGGGGACAAATGAAAAACTGTTTTTT.